This TCR beta chain was captured by sequencing in a study of OX40 agonist ivuxolimab in advanced cancers. Study background: The drug used for patients, ivuxolimab, was an agonistic anti-OX40 (CD134) antibody. Patients achieving partial responses numbered three: one hepatocellular carcinoma case and two cutaneous melanoma cases.

TCRdb's copy holds only in-frame clones and misses some; the assay was immunoSEQ multiplex PCR. The sample contains roughly 70,000 clones, approximately 80% of which appear only once. Per germline, CDR1 SGHNT and CDR2 YENEEA. Trimming took 8 bases from V and 10 from J; bases not matched to a gene: 2. This CDR3 is 13 amino acids long. The material was CD4+ or CD8+ T cells sorted from blood, obtained in a trial of the OX40 agonist ivuxolimab. This rearrangement joins TRBV11-3 to TRBJ2-1; 16 bases map to TRBD2. The clonotype originates from an adult with an advanced solid tumor such as melanoma, head and neck, liver or kidney cancer. CDR3 region: CASSGLAGGEQFF. The DNA for the CDR3 is TGTGCCAGCTCGGGACTAGCGGGAGGGGAGCAGTTCTTC.